A single sample gave rise to the 31 T cell receptor beta chains below, sequenced in a study of blood T cell repertoires in COVID-19. Method: immunoSEQ multiplex PCR; TCRdb's copy keeps in-frame clones and lacks some. This sample has some 170,000 clones, with roughly 80% found just once. The sample consisted of PBMCs or T cells enriched from blood (not recorded which). These receptor sequences come from a woman aged 45-65 years who had recovered from COVID-19.

The sample holds a few counts of this clone. V is TRBV10-3 and J is TRBJ2-1; TRBD2 aligns across 12 bases. Germline values: CDR1 ENHRY, CDR2 SYGVKD. V shed 11 bases and J 8 bases; nucleotides not matched to a gene: 16. The CDR3 loop spans 16 amino acids. In nucleotides, the CDR3 is TGTGCCTTCACGACCGCCCCTAGCGGGAGGGCCCATGAGCAGTTCTTC. Protein: CAFTTAPSGRAHEQFF.

The table lists this clone with a few counts. The CDR3 coding sequence is TGTGCCAGCAGTTTGGCTACCTACGGACAGGCAACAGGGGCTCTGTTTTTT. Translated: CASSLATYGQATGALFF. This sequence joins TRBV28 and TRBJ1-4; 7 nucleotides align to TRBD1. Trimming at V came to 3 bases and at J to 14 bases, leaving 21 bases not matched to a gene. The germline CDR1 and CDR2 sequences are MDHEN and SYDVKM. This CDR3 region has 17 residues.

CDR3 coding DNA: TGCGCCAGCAGCTTGGTGGGACTAGCGGGAACAAGCACAGATACGCAGTATTTT. Translation: CASSLVGLAGTSTDTQYF. The rearrangement joins TRBV5-1 to TRBJ2-3; TRBD2 aligns across 13 bases. CDR1 and CDR2 from the germline V gene are SGHRS and YFSETQ. Trimming removed 0 bases from V and 0 bases from J; junction bases left unmatched: 4. The CDR3 extends over 18 amino acids.

V gene TRBV5-8 combines with J gene TRBJ1-1; D possibly corresponds to TRBD1 (6 bases). The germline gives CDR1 SGHTS, CDR2 YDEGEE. CDR3 length: 17 residues. The V gene lost 5 bases and the J gene lost 1 base, with 21 bases spanning the gap. This CDR3 is CASRYYPGTDRNTEAFF. CDR3 sequence (DNA): TGTGCCAGCAGATACTACCCCGGGACGGACAGGAACACTGAAGCTTTCTTT.

The chain joins TRBV28 to TRBJ2-7; 13 bases agree with TRBD2. This CDR3 spans 16 amino acids. Losses at the gene ends were 7 bases for V and 4 bases for J; bases not matched to a gene: 10. CDR1 and CDR2 (germline): MDHEN, SYDVKM. The DNA of the CDR3 is TGTGCCAGCACTCCGGGACTAGCGGGATCATTGTACGAGCAGTACTTC. As protein: CASTPGLAGSLYEQYF.

This chain joins TRBV3-1 (or the pseudogene TRBV3-2) and TRBJ2-3; 8 bases align to TRBD2. The CDR3 is 15 residues long. CDR1 and CDR2 (germline): LGHDT, YNNKEL (reference sequence). The J segment lost 2 bases and the V segment lost 3 bases, leaving 4 bases of the junction unmatched. CDR3 in amino acids: CASSQTLAVTDTQYF. CDR3 coding DNA: TGTGCCAGCAGCCAGACACTAGCGGTCACAGATACGCAGTATTTT.

This clone was recorded once. The chain links TRBV25-1 to TRBJ1-2, with D tentatively TRBD1 (6 bases). Germline V gene sequence: CDR1 MGHDK, CDR2 SYGVNS. Deletions cut 7 bases from V and 3 bases from J, with 12 bases between. The CDR3 runs to 13 residues. The CDR3 loop reads CASTSRGDYGYTF. CDR3 in DNA: TGTGCCAGCACATCCAGGGGTGACTATGGCTACACCTTC.

Turning to this clone: Within the sample, other DNA sequences also encode this same CDR3. The V gene is TRBV28, the J gene TRBJ2-7, with D uncertain. The CDR3 totals 13 residues. Germline CDR1 is MDHEN and CDR2 is SYDVKM. Trimming removed 3 bases at V and 1 base at J, with 7 bases between. CDR3 protein: CASSLVSSYEQYF. CDR3 sequence (DNA): TGTGCCAGCAGTTTGGTGAGTTCCTACGAGCAGTACTTC.

The count of this clone is one. The rearrangement joins TRBV5-1 to TRBJ2-7; 7 bases agree with TRBD2. The CDR3 is 14 residues long. Germline V CDR1 and CDR2: SGHRS, YFSETQ. The V gene end was trimmed by 7 bases and the J gene end by 4 bases; junction bases not matched to a gene: 11. CDR3 sequence: CASALGGDVYEQYF. For the CDR3, the DNA is TGCGCCAGCGCCCTGGGAGGGGACGTTTACGAGCAGTACTTC. The full variable domain, rest sourced from reference TRBV5-1 and TRBJ2-7, is KAGVTQTPRYLIKTRGQQVTLSCSPISGHRSVSWYQQTPGQGLQFLFEYFSETQRNKGNFPGRFSGRQFSNSRSEMNVSTLELGDSALYLCASALGGDVYEQYFGPGTRLTVT.

V usage is TRBV6-2 or TRBV6-3 and J usage is TRBJ2-1, with 7 bases fitting TRBD1. CDR3 length equals 14 residues. CDR1 is MNHEY, CDR2 SVGEGT, per germline. V trimming: 6 bases; J trimming: 7 bases; junction bases outside the gene matches: 9. CDR3 loop: CASRYPATGNEQFF. The CDR3 region has the DNA TGTGCCAGCAGATACCCCGCGACAGGGAATGAGCAGTTCTTC.

This chain uses TRBV19 with TRBJ2-7; 7 bases map to TRBD2. Per germline, CDR1 LNHDA and CDR2 SQIVND (reference sequence). The length of the CDR3 is 15 residues. J lost 0 bases, V lost 6 bases, and 8 bases had no gene match. The CDR3 loop reads CASSRGLDPSYEQYF. The CDR3 DNA is TGTGCCAGTAGCCGCGGACTAGACCCCTCCTACGAGCAGTACTTC.

V and J are TRBV4-2 and TRBJ2-5; D call uncertain. V was cut by 1 base and J by 4 bases, with 13 bases left in between. The CDR3 has 15 residues. Germline lookup yields CDR1 LGHNA and CDR2 YNFKEQ. This chain's CDR3 is CASSQAQAQGETQYF. CDR3 nucleotide sequence: TGTGCCAGCAGCCAAGCCCAGGCTCAAGGAGAGACCCAGTACTTC.

The J gene is TRBJ2-2, the V gene TRBV4-1, with 13 bases that match TRBD2. This CDR3 is built from 17 residues. The J segment lost 4 bases and the V segment lost 8 bases, leaving 10 bases of the junction unmatched. Germline V gene sequence: CDR1 MGHRA, CDR2 YSYEKL. The CDR3 protein is CASSTVGLAGVTGELFF. CDR3 in DNA: TGCGCCAGCTCTACCGTAGGACTAGCGGGAGTCACCGGGGAGCTGTTTTTT.

The chain couples TRBV2 to TRBJ1-2; D remains ambiguous. In germline, CDR1 is SNHLY, CDR2 FYNNEI. The CDR3 consists of 13 residues. V lost 4 bases and J 4 bases, leaving 10 bases between the germline ends. This chain's CDR3 is CASSVGDGYGYTF. CDR3 sequence (DNA): TGTGCCAGCAGTGTGGGAGACGGCTATGGCTACACCTTC.

The rearrangement joins TRBV7-8 to TRBJ2-7; TRBD1 agrees at 7 bases. The CDR3 runs to 14 residues. The V gene end was trimmed by 5 bases and the J gene end by 3 bases; junction bases not matched to a gene: 7. Germline-derived CDR1 and CDR2 are SGHVS and FQNEAQ. DNA for the CDR3: TGTGCCAGCAGCCGGGGACAGAACAACTACGAGCAGTACTTC. Its translation: CASSRGQNNYEQYF.

This clone showed up just a few times. This sequence joins TRBV7-9 and TRBJ2-7; 10 bases agree with TRBD2. Germline trimming cut 1 base from V and 5 bases from J; bases unmatched to any gene: 5. CDR3 size: 15 residues. CDR1 is SEHNR and CDR2 is FQNEAQ in the germline V gene (reference sequence). The CDR3 nucleotides are TGTGCCAGCAGCTTAGAAGCGGGAGGGTCCCACGAGCAGTACTTC. It codes for CASSLEAGGSHEQYF.

As to this clone: The junction departs from germline at one end; a sequencing error may be responsible. V usage is TRBV3-1 (or the pseudogene TRBV3-2) and J usage is TRBJ2-7, with TRBD2 as a possible D gene (5 bases). The length of the CDR3 is 13 residues. Germline V gene data show CDR1 as LGHDT and CDR2 as YNNKEL (reference sequence). The CDR3 nucleotides are TGTGCCAGCGGCCAGCGGAGTCAATACGAGCAGTACTTC. Its translation is CASGQRSQYEQYF.

This chain links TRBV21-1 with TRBJ2-1; the table's D call of TRBD2 was not tested on the DNA. TRBV21-1 is a documented pseudogene. This CDR3 comprises 16 residues. This CDR3 is CASPRLAGGPSDEQFF. As DNA, the CDR3 is TGTGCCAGCCCGAGACTAGCGGGAGGGCCTAGCGATGAGCAGTTCTTC.

This clone was seen a few times. The chain employs TRBV5-1 and TRBJ2-7; TRBD2 agrees at 8 bases. Per the germline V gene, CDR1 is SGHRS and CDR2 is YFSETQ. J was trimmed by 0 bases and V by 5 bases; bases with no gene match: 7. CDR3 size: 15 residues. The CDR3 here is CASRASGPLSYEQYF. The CDR3 DNA reads TGCGCCAGCAGGGCTAGCGGGCCCCTCTCCTACGAGCAGTACTTC.

This chain uses TRBV19 with TRBJ2-2; 11 positions agree with TRBD1. The CDR3 is 17 amino acids. With V trimmed by 5 bases and J by 3 bases, 8 bases remained unmatched. Germline CDR1 LNHDA, CDR2 SQIVND (reference sequence). In nucleotides, the CDR3 is TGTGCCAGTAGTTACGGACAGGGGGCTCTTTACACCGGGGAGCTGTTTTTT. It codes for CASSYGQGALYTGELFF. Complete variable domain (other parts from reference TRBV19 and TRBJ2-2): DGGITQSPKYLFRKEGQNVTLSCEQNLNHDAMYWYRQDPGQGLRLIYYSQIVNDFQKGDIAEGYSVSREKKESFPLTVTSAQKNPTAFYLCASSYGQGALYTGELFFGEGSRLTVL.

The chain combines TRBV24-1 with TRBJ1-2; tentatively, D is TRBD1 (5 bases). V gave up 7 bases and J gave up 7 bases, with 12 bases separating them. The CDR3 runs 12 residues. Germline CDR1 and CDR2: KGHDR and SFDVKD. The DNA of the CDR3 is TGTGCCACCAGGGGAATCGGGGGTGGCTACACCTTC. Amino acid sequence: CATRGIGGGYTF.

The CDR3 nucleotides read TGTGCCAGTAGTATGGGGCAGGGAAACTCACCCCTCCACTTT. It specifies CASSMGQGNSPLHF. The V and J genes are TRBV19 and TRBJ1-6; D perhaps matches TRBD1 (5 bases). V lost 3 bases, J lost 10 bases, and 13 bases lay in between. Looked up from germline, CDR1 is LNHDA and CDR2 is SQIVND (reference sequence). The CDR3 has 14 amino acids.

In regard to this clone: Other DNA variants within this sample encode the same CDR3. The chain recombines TRBV9 with TRBJ2-2, with D uncertain. V lost 0 bases and J 4 bases, leaving 4 bases between the germline ends. The germline CDR1 and CDR2 sequences are SGDLS and YYNGEE. The CDR3 extends over 13 amino acids. The CDR3, as DNA: TGTGCCAGCAGCGTAGGAGGCACCGGGGAGCTGTTTTTT. Protein product: CASSVGGTGELFF.

This clone occurred many times. J is TRBJ2-5 and V is TRBV9; 12 nucleotides align to TRBD2. CDR3 length: 16 amino acids. Germline V gene sequence: CDR1 SGDLS, CDR2 YYNGEE. J gave up 4 bases and V 0 bases, and 4 bases lay outside the gene matches. CDR3 nucleotides: TGTGCCAGCAGCGTAGGACTAGCGGGAGCGGGAGAGACCCAGTACTTC. This gives the protein CASSVGLAGAGETQYF.

The genes are TRBV24-1 and TRBJ2-2, with TRBD1 identical over 8 bases. From germline, CDR1 is KGHDR and CDR2 SFDVKD. Losses at the gene ends were 2 bases for V and 5 bases for J; bases not matched to a gene: 6. The CDR3 totals 16 residues. The CDR3 nucleotides read TGTGCCACCAGTGATTCCGGGGACAGGCTTACCGGGGAGCTGTTTTTT. This sequence encodes CATSDSGDRLTGELFF.

This clone was observed a single time. The V gene is TRBV28, the J gene TRBJ2-3; no definite D call. This CDR3 spans 18 amino acids. Trimming stripped 1 base from V and 5 bases from J, with 22 bases between. The V gene's germline CDR1 is MDHEN and CDR2 SYDVKM. CDR3 region: CASSLLVARLTVRDTQYF. The CDR3 DNA sequence: TGTGCCAGCAGTTTATTAGTCGCGCGCCTTACAGTGAGAGATACGCAGTATTTT.

The rearrangement uses TRBV5-5 and TRBJ2-3; D is uncertain. This CDR3 is 13 amino acids long. From germline, CDR1 is SGHKS and CDR2 YYEKEE (reference sequence). The V end lost 2 bases, the J end lost 0 bases, and 4 bases lay between the germline ends. The CDR3 DNA is TGTGCCAGCAGCTTCTCTAGCACAGATACGCAGTATTTT. Encoded protein: CASSFSSTDTQYF.

This clone was counted once. This chain connects TRBV10-3 to TRBJ2-1, with TRBD1 matching 8 bases. CDR3 length equals 12 residues. V lost 6 bases and J lost 8; bases outside the gene matches: 3. CDR1 is ENHRY, CDR2 SYGVKD, per germline. The CDR3 region is CAISKQGDEQFF. CDR3 bases: TGTGCCATCAGCAAACAGGGGGATGAGCAGTTCTTC.

This clone appeared a few times. The chain couples TRBV28 to TRBJ1-2; D ambiguous. Between the trimmed V and J ends, which lost 6 bases and 5 bases, there was a span of 13 bases. The CDR3 covers 13 residues. Germline CDR1 MDHEN, CDR2 SYDVKM. The CDR3 sequence is CASSLLGEYGYTF. The CDR3 DNA reads as TGTGCCAGCAGCCTCTTGGGAGAGTATGGCTACACCTTC.

This clone was observed a few times. The chain is built from TRBV9 and TRBJ1-3; TRBD1 might be the D (6 bases). The CDR3 extends over 14 amino acids. V lost 3 bases, J lost 2 bases, and 9 bases lay in between. Germline CDR1 SGDLS, CDR2 YYNGEE. The CDR3 DNA reads as TGTGCCAGCAGCGATGAGGGGGCTGGAAACACCATATATTTT. Amino acids: CASSDEGAGNTIYF.

This clone came up a few times. This rearrangement joins TRBV6-5 to TRBJ2-1; possible D gene TRBD2, 5 bases. Germline V gene lookup returns CDR1 MNHEY and CDR2 SVGAGI. The CDR3 has 15 residues. V was trimmed by 10 bases and J by 0 bases, leaving 16 bases between them. The CDR3 DNA reads as TGTGCCACCCACTCGTCTGGGAGCTCCTACAATGAGCAGTTCTTC. As protein: CATHSSGSSYNEQFF.